This T cell receptor (beta chain) was identified in a study of shared clonotypes between healthy human individuals. General study points: Sharing across a handful of donors was seen in 4% to 6.5% of naive CD4 clonotypes.

Trimming took off 7 bases at V and 7 bases at J, with 7 bases between the two ends. CDR3 size: 11 residues. The germline gives CDR1 MDHEN, CDR2 SYDVKM. Repertoires were generated with immunoSEQ multiplex PCR, while TCRdb's copy carries only in-frame clones and drops some. This sample has hundreds of thousands of clones; 96% occur once, and the top ten carry 0.32%. Comments on this clone: The antigen is not known.

The sample comprised memory CD8+ T cells sorted from blood. Subset specified: CD45RO+ cells pooled with CCR7-negative TemRA cells. The clonotype was recovered from a man aged 25 to 40 in good health. The rearrangement links TRBV28 to TRBJ2-2, with a tentative D call TRBD2 (6 bases). CDR3 nucleotides: TGTGCCAGCACGGGAGTCGGGGAGCTGTTTTTT. This encodes CASTGVGELFF.